This section outlines one T cell receptor beta chain sequence together with its context. Its antigen is unknown. The data were taken from a study of beta chain features in type 1 diabetes. Study-wide findings and caveats: The naive, central memory and Treg TCRB repertoires showed an apparent similarity that was greater among patients than among healthy donors. Possible PCR preference for shorter templates applied equally to patients and controls.

Cell sorting via CD45RO/CCR7/CD25/CD127/CD95/CD27 was performed to obtain CD4+ naive, central memory, regulatory and stem cell-like memory cells. The CDR3 runs to 12 residues. The V and J ends lost 7 bases and 2 bases respectively, with 11 bases between them. Germline CDR1 and CDR2: SQVTM and ANQGSEA. As every portion of the isolated RNA was reverse transcribed, the sequencing read expressed TCRB transcripts. Approximately 1 million reads, on average, were obtained from stem cell-like memory T cell samples. Generated by immunoSEQ multiplex PCR, the TCRdb table keeps only in-frame clones and is missing some. Seen here are roughly 120,000 clones, approximately 39% observed once, and the top ten hold 0.065%.

The sequence was collected from a woman aged 18-30 years in good health. Sample: stem cell memory CD4+ T cells from blood. V gene TRBV29-1 combines with J gene TRBJ1-1, with D unclear. The CDR3 coding sequence is TGCAGCGCCATGACTGTTAACACTGAAGCTTTCTTT. It codes for CSAMTVNTEAFF.